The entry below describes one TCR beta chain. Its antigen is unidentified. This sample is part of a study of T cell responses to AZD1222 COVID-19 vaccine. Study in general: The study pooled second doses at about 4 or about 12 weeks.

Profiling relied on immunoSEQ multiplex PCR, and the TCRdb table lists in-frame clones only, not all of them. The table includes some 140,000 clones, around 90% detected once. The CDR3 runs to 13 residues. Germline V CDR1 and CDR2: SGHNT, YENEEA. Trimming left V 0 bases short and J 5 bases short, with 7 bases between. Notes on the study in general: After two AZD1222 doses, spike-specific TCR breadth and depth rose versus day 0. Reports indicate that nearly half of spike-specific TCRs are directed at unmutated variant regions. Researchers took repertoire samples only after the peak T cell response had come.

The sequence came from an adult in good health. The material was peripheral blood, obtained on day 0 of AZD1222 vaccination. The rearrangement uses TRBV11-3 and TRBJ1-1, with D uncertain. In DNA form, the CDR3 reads TGTGCCAGCAGCTTAGATCCTGGGACTGAAGCTTTCTTT. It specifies CASSLDPGTEAFF. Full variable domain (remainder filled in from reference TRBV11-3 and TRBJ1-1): EAGVVQSPRYKIIEKKQPVAFWCNPISGHNTLYWYLQNLGQGPELLIRYENEEAVDDSQLPKDRFSAERLKGVDSTLKIQPAELGDSAVYLCASSLDPGTEAFFGQGTRLTVV.